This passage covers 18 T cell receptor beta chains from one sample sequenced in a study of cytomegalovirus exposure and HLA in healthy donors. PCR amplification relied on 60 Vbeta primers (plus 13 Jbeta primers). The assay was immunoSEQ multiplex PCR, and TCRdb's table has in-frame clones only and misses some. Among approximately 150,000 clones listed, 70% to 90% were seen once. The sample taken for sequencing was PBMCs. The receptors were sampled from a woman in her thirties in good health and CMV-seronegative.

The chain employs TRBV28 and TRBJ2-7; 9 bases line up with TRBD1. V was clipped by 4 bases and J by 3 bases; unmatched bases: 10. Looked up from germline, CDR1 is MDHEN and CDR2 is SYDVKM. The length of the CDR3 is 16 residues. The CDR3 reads CASSSGTGIGVYEQYF. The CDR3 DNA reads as TGTGCCAGCAGTTCCGGGACAGGGATTGGGGTCTACGAGCAGTACTTC. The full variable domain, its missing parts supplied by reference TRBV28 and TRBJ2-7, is DVKVTQSSRYLVKRTGEKVFLECVQDMDHENMFWYRQDPGLGLRLIYFSYDVKMKEKGDIPEGYSVSREKKERFSLILESASTNQTSMYLCASSSGTGIGVYEQYFGPGTRLTVT.

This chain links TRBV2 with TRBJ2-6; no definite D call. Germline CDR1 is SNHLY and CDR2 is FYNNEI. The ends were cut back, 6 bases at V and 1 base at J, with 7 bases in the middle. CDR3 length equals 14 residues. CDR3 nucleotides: TGTGCCAGCAGACTGGTTTCTGGGGCCAACGTCCTGACTTTC. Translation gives CASRLVSGANVLTF.

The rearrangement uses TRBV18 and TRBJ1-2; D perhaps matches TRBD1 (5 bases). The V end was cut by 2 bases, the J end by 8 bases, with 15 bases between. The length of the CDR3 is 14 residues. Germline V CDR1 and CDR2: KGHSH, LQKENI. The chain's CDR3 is CASSPDEGARGYTF. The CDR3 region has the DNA TGTGCCAGCTCACCAGATGAAGGGGCGCGGGGCTACACCTTC.

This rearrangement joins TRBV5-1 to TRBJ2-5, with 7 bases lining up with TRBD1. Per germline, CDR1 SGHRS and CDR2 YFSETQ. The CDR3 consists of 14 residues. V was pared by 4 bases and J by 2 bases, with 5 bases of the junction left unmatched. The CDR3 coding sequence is TGCGCCAGCAGCGAACCGGGACAGCAAGAGACCCAGTACTTC. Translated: CASSEPGQQETQYF.

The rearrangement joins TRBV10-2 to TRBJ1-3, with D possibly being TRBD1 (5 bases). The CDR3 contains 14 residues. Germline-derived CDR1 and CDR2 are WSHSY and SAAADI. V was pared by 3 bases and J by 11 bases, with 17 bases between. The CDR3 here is CASSEWGQLSSIYF. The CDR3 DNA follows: TGCGCCAGCAGTGAATGGGGCCAACTAAGCTCCATATATTTT.

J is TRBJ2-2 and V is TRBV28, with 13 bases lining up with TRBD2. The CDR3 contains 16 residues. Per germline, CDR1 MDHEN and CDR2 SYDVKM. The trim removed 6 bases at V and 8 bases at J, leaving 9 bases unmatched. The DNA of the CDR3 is TGTGCCAGCAGCCTACTAGCGGGAGGGCCTATAGGGGAGCTGTTTTTT. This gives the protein CASSLLAGGPIGELFF.

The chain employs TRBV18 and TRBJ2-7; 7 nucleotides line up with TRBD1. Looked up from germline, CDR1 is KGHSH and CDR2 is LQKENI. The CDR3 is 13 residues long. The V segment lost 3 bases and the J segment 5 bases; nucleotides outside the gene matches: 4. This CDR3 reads CASSPLGGDEQYF. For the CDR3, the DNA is TGTGCCAGCTCACCGCTAGGGGGCGACGAGCAGTACTTC.

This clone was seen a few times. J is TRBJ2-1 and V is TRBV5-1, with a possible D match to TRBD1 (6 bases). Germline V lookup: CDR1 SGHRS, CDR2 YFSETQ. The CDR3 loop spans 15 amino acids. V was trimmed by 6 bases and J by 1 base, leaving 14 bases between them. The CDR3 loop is CASIQDRPSYNEQFF. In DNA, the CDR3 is TGCGCCAGCATCCAAGACAGGCCATCCTACAATGAGCAGTTCTTC. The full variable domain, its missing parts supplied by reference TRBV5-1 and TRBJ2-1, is KAGVTQTPRYLIKTRGQQVTLSCSPISGHRSVSWYQQTPGQGLQFLFEYFSETQRNKGNFPGRFSGRQFSNSRSEMNVSTLELGDSALYLCASIQDRPSYNEQFFGPGTRLTVL.

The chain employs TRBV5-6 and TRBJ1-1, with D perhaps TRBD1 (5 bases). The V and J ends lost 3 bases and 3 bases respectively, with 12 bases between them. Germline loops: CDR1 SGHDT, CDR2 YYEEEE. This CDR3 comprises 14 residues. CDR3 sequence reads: CASSWGSGDTEAFF. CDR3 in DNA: TGTGCCAGCAGCTGGGGGTCGGGAGACACTGAAGCTTTCTTT.

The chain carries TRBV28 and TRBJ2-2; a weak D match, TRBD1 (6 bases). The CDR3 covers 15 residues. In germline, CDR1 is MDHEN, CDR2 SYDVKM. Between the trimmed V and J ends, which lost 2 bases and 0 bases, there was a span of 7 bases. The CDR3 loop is CASSLGDTNTGELFF. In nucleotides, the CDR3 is TGTGCCAGCAGTTTAGGGGACACGAACACCGGGGAGCTGTTTTTT.

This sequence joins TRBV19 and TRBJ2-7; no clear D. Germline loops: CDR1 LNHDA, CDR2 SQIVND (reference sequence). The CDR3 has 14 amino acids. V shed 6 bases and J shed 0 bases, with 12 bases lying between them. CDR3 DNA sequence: TGTGCCAGTAGAGTACGGGTGGACTCCTACGAGCAGTACTTC. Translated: CASRVRVDSYEQYF.

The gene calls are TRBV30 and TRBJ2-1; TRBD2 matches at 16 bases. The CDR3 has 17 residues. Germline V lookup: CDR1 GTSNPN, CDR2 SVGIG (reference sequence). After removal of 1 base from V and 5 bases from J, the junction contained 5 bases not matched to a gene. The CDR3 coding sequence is TGTGCCTGGAGTGCGGGACTAGCGGGAGGGGCTCACAATGAGCAGTTCTTC. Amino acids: CAWSAGLAGGAHNEQFF. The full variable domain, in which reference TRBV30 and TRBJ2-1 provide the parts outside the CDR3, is SQTIHQWPATLVQPVGSPLSLECTVEGTSNPNLYWYRQAAGRGLQLLFYSVGIGQISSEVPQNLSASRPQDRQFILSSKKLLLSDSGFYLCAWSAGLAGGAHNEQFFGPGTRLTVL.

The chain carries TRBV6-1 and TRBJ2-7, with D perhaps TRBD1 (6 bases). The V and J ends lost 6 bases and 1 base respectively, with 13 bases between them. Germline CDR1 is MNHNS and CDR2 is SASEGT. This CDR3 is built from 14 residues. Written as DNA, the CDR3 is TGTGCCAGCAGAGGACAGAGTATTTCCTACGAGCAGTACTTC. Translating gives CASRGQSISYEQYF.

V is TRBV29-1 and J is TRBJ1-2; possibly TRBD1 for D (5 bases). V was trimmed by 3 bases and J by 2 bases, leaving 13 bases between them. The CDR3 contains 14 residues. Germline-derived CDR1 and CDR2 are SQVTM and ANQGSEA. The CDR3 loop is CSVEERGGNYGYTF. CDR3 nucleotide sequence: TGCAGCGTTGAGGAGCGGGGGGGGAACTATGGCTACACCTTC.

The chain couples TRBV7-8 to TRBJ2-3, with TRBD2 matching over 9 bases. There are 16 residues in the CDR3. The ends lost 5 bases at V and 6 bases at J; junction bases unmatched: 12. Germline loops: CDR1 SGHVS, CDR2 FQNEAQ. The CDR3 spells CASSNSGRGPWDTQYF. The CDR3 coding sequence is TGTGCCAGCAGCAATAGCGGGAGAGGACCGTGGGATACGCAGTATTTT. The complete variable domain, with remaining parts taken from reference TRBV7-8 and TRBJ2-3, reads GAGVSQSPRYKVAKRGQDVALRCDPISGHVSLFWYQQALGQGPEFLTYFQNEAQLDKSGLPSDRFFAERPEGSVSTLKIQRTQQEDSAVYLCASSNSGRGPWDTQYFGPGTRLTVL.

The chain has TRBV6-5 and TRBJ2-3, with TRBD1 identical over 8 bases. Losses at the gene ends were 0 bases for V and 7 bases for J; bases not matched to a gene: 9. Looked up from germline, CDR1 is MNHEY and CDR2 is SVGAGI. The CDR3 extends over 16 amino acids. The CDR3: CASSYSRDRQANTQYF. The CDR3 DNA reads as TGTGCCAGCAGTTACTCCCGGGACAGGCAGGCAAATACGCAGTATTTT.

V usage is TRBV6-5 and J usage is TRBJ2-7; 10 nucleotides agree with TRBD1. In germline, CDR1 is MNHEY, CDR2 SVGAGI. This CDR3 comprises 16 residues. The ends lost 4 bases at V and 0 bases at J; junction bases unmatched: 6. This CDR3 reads CASSSGDRGLSYEQYF. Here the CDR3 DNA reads TGTGCCAGCAGTTCCGGGGACAGGGGCCTCTCCTACGAGCAGTACTTC.

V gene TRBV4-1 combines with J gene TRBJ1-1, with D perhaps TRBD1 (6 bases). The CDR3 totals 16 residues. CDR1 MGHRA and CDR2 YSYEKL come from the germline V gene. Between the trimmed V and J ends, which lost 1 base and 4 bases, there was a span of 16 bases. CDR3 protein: CASSQVPGQSGTEAFF. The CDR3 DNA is TGCGCCAGCAGCCAAGTCCCGGGACAAAGTGGCACTGAAGCTTTCTTT.